This TCR beta chain was captured by sequencing in a study of cytomegalovirus exposure and HLA in healthy donors. Study at large: The 120 validation repertoires and the 666 first-cohort repertoires shared a platform, a later analysis reported.

Study conclusions and caveats: Later, an analysis found that TCR clusters from the first cohort tended to co-occur in the 130 or so validation repertoires. The authors confirmed in vitro that a few CMV-associated chains were specific for CMV antigens.

Note on this clone: Its antigen is not identified.

Profiled with immunoSEQ multiplex PCR; TCRdb holds only in-frame clones, not every one. This table holds 97,000 or so clones, about 95% found once. Sequencing was performed on PBMCs. This receptor was obtained from a woman under 30 in good health and CMV-seronegative.

For the CDR3, the DNA is TGTGCCAGCATTGACGGGGGGGCTAGCACAGATACGCAGTATTTT. Its protein product is CASIDGGASTDTQYF. The chain couples TRBV27 to TRBJ2-3; 8 positions agree with TRBD2. This CDR3 has 15 residues. The germline gives CDR1 MNHEY, CDR2 SMNVEV (reference sequence). Losses at the gene ends were 7 bases for V and 0 bases for J; bases not matched to a gene: 6.